This T cell receptor beta chain was sequenced during a study of identical twins. Using its own MiXCR run on the 5' RACE reads, TCRdb lists one record per CDR3 protein. The sample shows approximately 1.8 million distinct CDR3 sequences, 25% to 35% of them seen only once. The sequence was obtained from a newborn girl in good health. Sequenced: cord blood.

CDR3 in DNA: TGTGCCATCACCCAAACGACGGGCTATGGCTACACCTTC. It encodes CAITQTTGYGYTF. The chain recombines TRBV10-3 with TRBJ1-2; the D is unclear. Per the germline V gene, CDR1 is ENHRY and CDR2 is SYGVKD. The V end was cut by 7 bases, the J end by 4 bases, with 13 bases between. This CDR3 has 13 amino acids.